This entry concerns a single TCR beta chain. V lost 2 bases and J lost 0, with 10 bases in between. The CDR3 covers 15 residues. CDR1 and CDR2 from the germline V gene are SGDLS and YYNGEE. The PCR was carried out with 60 Vbeta primers and 13 Jbeta primers. Sequencing was performed with immunoSEQ multiplex PCR; in TCRdb, only in-frame clones are kept and a portion is missing. The sample contains 200,000 or so clones, 80% to 90% of which appear only once. These data originate in a study of cytomegalovirus exposure and HLA in healthy donors. Study details: Out of about 179 million T cells, an earlier analysis found 117 million unique TCR beta sequences in total. Of some 410 genotyped donors, more than 75% grouped in the Caucasian-associated ancestry cluster. A preliminary data release comprised roughly 80 million unique TCRs obtained from HLA-typed donors.

The TCR was taken from a young man in good health and CMV-seronegative. The rearrangement uses TRBV9 and TRBJ2-3; maybe TRBD2 (6 bases). The specimen sequenced was PBMCs. The CDR3 DNA reads as TGTGCCAGCAGCGTTAGCGGAGATAGCACAGATACGCAGTATTTT. It codes for CASSVSGDSTDTQYF.